A selection of T cell receptor beta chains follows, all from one sample in a study of blood T cell repertoires in COVID-19. Measured with immunoSEQ multiplex PCR; TCRdb has only the in-frame clones, and not every one. Among fewer than 65,000 clones listed, more than 85% were seen once. What was sequenced was peripheral blood. The receptors stem from a man in his fifties with acute or convalescent COVID-19. CDR3s include the opening cysteine and the closing phenylalanine or tryptophan. The D gene is left open where the match is weak. Clone size is not always given. Where it is, it says once, few, many or a class for expanded clones.

abundance | j_gene | d_gene | v_gene | CDR3aa | CDR3nt
NA | TRBJ2-2 | NA | TRBV27 | CASRFTGFTGELFF | TGTGCCAGCAGATTCACAGGGTTCACCGGGGAGCTGTTTTTT
NA | TRBJ2-4 | TRBD1 | TRBV18 | CASSLRTGPINIQYF | TGTGCCAGCTCCCTACGGACAGGGCCCATCAACATTCAGTACTTC
once | TRBJ1-1 | NA | TRBV2 | CASFSGQNTEAFF | TGTGCCAGCTTCTCGGGACAGAACACTGAAGCTTTCTTT
NA | TRBJ1-3 | NA | TRBV11-2 | CASSFSQGSGNTIYF | TGTGCCAGCAGCTTTTCCCAGGGTTCCGGAAACACCATATATTTT
few | TRBJ1-3 | NA | TRBV3-1/TRBV3-2 | CASSVRGSSSGNTIYF | TGTGCCAGCAGCGTACGGGGGAGTAGCTCTGGAAACACCATATATTTT
NA | TRBJ2-5 | TRBD1 | TRBV7-3 | CASSPDRDGTQYF | TGTGCCAGCAGCCCCGACAGGGACGGGACCCAGTACTTC
NA | TRBJ1-1 | TRBD1 | TRBV29-1 | CSVRTGGGTEAFF | TGCAGCGTAAGGACAGGTGGCGGCACTGAAGCTTTCTTT
NA | TRBJ1-1 | TRBD1 | TRBV5-4 | CASSLSPGQPAFF | TGTGCCAGCAGTCTTTCCCCGGGACAGCCAGCTTTCTTT
NA | TRBJ1-4 | NA | TRBV7-9 | CASSFGGRGEKLFF | TGTGCCAGCAGCTTTGGAGGCAGAGGTGAAAAACTGTTTTTT
NA | TRBJ2-7 | TRBD2 | TRBV7-2 | CASSLGLGLGSYEQYF | TGTGCCAGCAGCTTAGGTTTGGGACTAGGGTCCTACGAGCAGTACTTC
NA | TRBJ2-3 | NA | TRBV10-3 | CAIRGLTASTDTQYF | TGTGCCATCAGGGGCCTGACAGCTAGCACAGATACGCAGTATTTT
NA | TRBJ1-5 | TRBD1 | TRBV19 | CASSTRDRGSNQPQHF | TGTGCCAGTAGTACCCGGGACAGGGGTAGCAATCAGCCCCAGCATTTT
NA | TRBJ2-3 | NA | TRBV19 | CASSPAGRLSTDTQYF | TGTGCCAGTAGTCCGGCAGGGCGACTTAGCACAGATACGCAGTATTTT
NA | TRBJ1-5 | NA | TRBV12-5 | CASGPGTKDSIYSNQPQHF | TGTGCTAGTGGGCCCGGGACAAAAGACTCCATCTATAGCAATCAGCCCCAGCATTTT
NA | TRBJ2-7 | NA | TRBV4-1 | CASSPPGVRYEQYF | TGCGCCAGCAGCCCCCCGGGGGTAAGGTACGAGCAGTACTTC
few | TRBJ2-7 | TRBD2 | TRBV5-4 | CASSYRGGAYEQYF | TGTGCCAGCAGCTACCGTGGGGGGGCCTACGAGCAGTACTTC
NA | TRBJ2-5 | NA | TRBV28 | CASSQGGGHKETQYF | TGTGCCAGCAGTCAAGGGGGGGGACATAAAGAGACCCAGTACTTC
NA | TRBJ2-5 | TRBD2 | TRBV2 | CASNEKTSGGDQYF | TGTGCCAGCAACGAAAAGACTAGCGGGGGAGACCAGTACTTC
NA | TRBJ1-1 | NA | TRBV18 | CASSPGQLQNTEAFF | TGTGCCAGCTCACCAGGGCAGCTTCAGAACACTGAAGCTTTCTTT
NA | TRBJ2-3 | TRBD1 | TRBV19 | CASSAGQEITDTQYF | TGTGCCAGTAGTGCGGGACAGGAGATCACAGATACGCAGTATTTT
NA | TRBJ1-2 | TRBD1 | TRBV6-5 | CASIEGGAEGYTF | TGTGCCAGCATAGAAGGGGGCGCGGAAGGCTACACCTTC
NA | TRBJ1-5 | NA | TRBV12-5 | CASGFDGGAGNQPQHF | TGTGCTAGTGGCTTTGACGGCGGCGCGGGCAATCAGCCCCAGCATTTT
NA | TRBJ1-1 | NA | TRBV28 | CASRLTKTEAFF | TGTGCCAGCAGGTTGACAAAGACTGAAGCTTTCTTT
NA | TRBJ2-1 | TRBD1 | TRBV19 | CASRPGSGQGAVGEQFF | TGTGCCAGTAGACCAGGGTCTGGACAGGGGGCAGTAGGGGAGCAGTTCTTC
NA | TRBJ1-5 | NA | TRBV18 | CASSPGPLGGQPQHF | TGTGCCAGCTCACCTGGGCCTTTGGGTGGACAGCCCCAGCATTTT
NA | TRBJ2-1 | TRBD2 | TRBV7-2 | CASSFSGDHNEQFF | TGTGCCAGCAGCTTTAGCGGGGACCACAATGAGCAGTTCTTC
NA | TRBJ2-1 | TRBD2 | TRBV7-9 | CASTPTSGGSSSYNEQFF | TGTGCCAGCACCCCGACTAGCGGGGGGTCTAGCTCCTACAATGAGCAGTTCTTC
NA | TRBJ2-7 | TRBD2 | TRBV5-1 | CASSLELAGGQYEQYF | TGCGCCAGCAGCTTGGAGCTAGCGGGGGGTCAGTACGAGCAGTACTTC
few | TRBJ2-2 | TRBD2 | TRBV11-2 | CASSWGGGYFGELFF | TGTGCCAGCAGCTGGGGCGGGGGTTACTTCGGGGAGCTGTTTTTT
NA | TRBJ1-1 | NA | TRBV18 | CASSPGLSNTEAFF | TGTGCCAGCTCGCCGGGACTGTCGAACACTGAAGCTTTCTTT
NA | TRBJ1-2 | NA | TRBV18 | CASSPPGQQGSYGYTF | TGTGCCAGCTCACCTCCGGGACAACAAGGGTCGTATGGCTACACCTTC
NA | TRBJ1-2 | TRBD1 | TRBV4-1 | CASSQGDSYGYTF | TGCGCCAGCAGCCAAGGGGACAGCTATGGCTACACCTTC
NA | TRBJ2-6 | TRBD1 | TRBV19 | CASSPLQGISSGANVLTF | TGTGCCAGTAGCCCCCTACAGGGGATTTCCTCTGGGGCCAACGTCCTGACTTTC
NA | TRBJ2-5 | TRBD1 | TRBV10-3 | CAIRGTGMETQYF | TGTGCCATCAGAGGGACAGGGATGGAGACCCAGTACTTC
NA | TRBJ2-7 | TRBD1 | TRBV4-1 | CASSQGQARDYEQYF | TGCGCCAGCAGCCAGGGACAGGCGAGGGACTACGAGCAGTACTTC
NA | TRBJ2-1 | TRBD1 | TRBV7-9 | CASSSNRGKESEQFF | TGTGCCAGCAGCTCAAACAGGGGGAAGGAAAGCGAGCAGTTCTTC
NA | TRBJ1-1 | TRBD1 | TRBV5-4 | CASSPRQGMGGPEAFF | TGTGCCAGCAGCCCAAGACAGGGGATGGGGGGCCCTGAAGCTTTCTTT
NA | TRBJ2-7 | TRBD1 | TRBV18 | CASSPQTGGYEQYF | TGTGCCAGCTCACCTCAGACAGGGGGCTACGAGCAGTACTTC
once | TRBJ1-2 | NA | TRBV12-3/TRBV12-4 | CASGGAGGYTF | TGTGCCAGCGGGGGGGCGGGAGGCTACACCTTC
NA | TRBJ1-1 | NA | TRBV5-6 | CASSSLVGSKTEAFF | TGTGCCAGCAGCTCCCTAGTTGGTTCTAAAACTGAAGCTTTCTTT
NA | TRBJ2-1 | NA | TRBV29-1 | CSVEDRASIKYNEQFF | TGCAGCGTTGAAGACAGGGCCTCAATTAAATACAATGAGCAGTTCTTC
NA | TRBJ1-5 | NA | TRBV5-6 | CASSLAGGRNQPQHF | TGTGCCAGCAGCTTGGCCGGAGGGAGGAATCAGCCCCAGCATTTT
NA | TRBJ1-2 | TRBD1 | TRBV7-8 | CASSFDRGANYGYTF | TGTGCCAGCAGCTTCGACAGGGGAGCTAACTATGGCTACACCTTC
NA | TRBJ1-2 | NA | TRBV24-1 | CATSGHRDNYGYTF | TGTGCCACCAGTGGTCACAGGGATAACTATGGCTACACCTTC